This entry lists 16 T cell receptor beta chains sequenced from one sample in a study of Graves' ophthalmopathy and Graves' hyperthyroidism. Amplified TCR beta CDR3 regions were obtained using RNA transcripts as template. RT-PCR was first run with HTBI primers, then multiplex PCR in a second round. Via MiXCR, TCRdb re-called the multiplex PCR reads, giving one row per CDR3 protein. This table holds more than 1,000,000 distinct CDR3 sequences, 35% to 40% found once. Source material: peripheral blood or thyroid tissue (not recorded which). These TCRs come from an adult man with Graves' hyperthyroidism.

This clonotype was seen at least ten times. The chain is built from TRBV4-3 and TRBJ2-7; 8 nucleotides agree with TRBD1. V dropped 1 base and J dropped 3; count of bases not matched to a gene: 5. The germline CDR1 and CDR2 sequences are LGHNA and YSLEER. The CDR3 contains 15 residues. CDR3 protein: CASSQGNGQGYEQYF. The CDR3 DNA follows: TGCGCCAGCAGCCAAGGTAATGGACAGGGCTACGAGCAGTACTTC.

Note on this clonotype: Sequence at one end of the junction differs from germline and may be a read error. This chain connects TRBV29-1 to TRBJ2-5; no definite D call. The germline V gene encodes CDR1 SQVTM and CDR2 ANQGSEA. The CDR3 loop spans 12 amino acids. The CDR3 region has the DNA TGCAGCGTTAAGGGCGGACCGACGACCCAGAACTTC. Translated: CSVKGGPTTQNF.

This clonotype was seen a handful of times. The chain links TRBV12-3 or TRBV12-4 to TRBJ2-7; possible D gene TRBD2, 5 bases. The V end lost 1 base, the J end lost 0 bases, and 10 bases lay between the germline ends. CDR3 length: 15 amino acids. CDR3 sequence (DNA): TGTGCCAGCAGTTTAGGCTGGGAGAACTCCTACGAGCAGTACTTC. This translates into CASSLGWENSYEQYF.

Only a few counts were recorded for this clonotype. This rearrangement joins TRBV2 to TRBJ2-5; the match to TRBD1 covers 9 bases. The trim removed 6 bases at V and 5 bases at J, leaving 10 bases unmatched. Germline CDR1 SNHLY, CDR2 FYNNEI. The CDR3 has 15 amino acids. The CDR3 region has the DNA TGTGCCAGCAGCCTTGGAGGACAGGGGCACGAGACCCAGTACTTC. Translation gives CASSLGGQGHETQYF. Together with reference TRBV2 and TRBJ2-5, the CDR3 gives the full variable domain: EPEVTQTPSHQVTQMGQEVILRCVPISNHLYFYWYRQILGQKVEFLVSFYNNEISEKSEIFDDQFSVERPDGSNFTLKIRSTKLEDSAMYFCASSLGGQGHETQYFGPGTRLLVL.

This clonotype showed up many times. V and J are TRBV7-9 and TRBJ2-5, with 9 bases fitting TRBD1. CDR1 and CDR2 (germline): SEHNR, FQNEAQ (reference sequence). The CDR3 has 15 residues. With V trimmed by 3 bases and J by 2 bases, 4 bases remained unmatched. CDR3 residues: CASSFGTGLQETQYF. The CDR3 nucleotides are TGTGCCAGCAGCTTTGGGACAGGGTTACAAGAGACCCAGTACTTC. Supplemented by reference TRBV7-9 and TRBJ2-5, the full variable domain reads DTGVSQNPRHKITKRGQNVTFRCDPISEHNRLYWYRQTLGQGPEFLTYFQNEAQLEKSRLLSDRFSAERPKGSFSTLEIQRTEQGDSAMYLCASSFGTGLQETQYFGPGTRLLVL.

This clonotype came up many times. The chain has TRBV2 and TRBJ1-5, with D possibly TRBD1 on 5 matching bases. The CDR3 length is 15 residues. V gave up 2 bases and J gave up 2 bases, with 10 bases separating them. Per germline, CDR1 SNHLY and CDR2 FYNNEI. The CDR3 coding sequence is TGTGCCAGCAGTGAATCACAGGTGGGCAATCAGCCCCAGCATTTT. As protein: CASSESQVGNQPQHF.

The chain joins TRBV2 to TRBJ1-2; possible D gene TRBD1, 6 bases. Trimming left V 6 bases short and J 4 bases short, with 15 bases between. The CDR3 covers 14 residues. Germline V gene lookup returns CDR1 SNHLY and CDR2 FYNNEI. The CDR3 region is CASRGQLLIYGYTF. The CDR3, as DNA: TGTGCCAGCAGAGGACAGCTTCTCATCTATGGCTACACCTTC.

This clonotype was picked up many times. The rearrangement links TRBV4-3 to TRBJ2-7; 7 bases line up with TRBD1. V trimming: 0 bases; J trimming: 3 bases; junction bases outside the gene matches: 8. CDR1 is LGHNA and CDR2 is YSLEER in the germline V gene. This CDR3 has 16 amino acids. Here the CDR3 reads CASSQDAATGDYEQYF. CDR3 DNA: TGCGCCAGCAGCCAAGATGCGGCCACAGGGGACTACGAGCAGTACTTC.

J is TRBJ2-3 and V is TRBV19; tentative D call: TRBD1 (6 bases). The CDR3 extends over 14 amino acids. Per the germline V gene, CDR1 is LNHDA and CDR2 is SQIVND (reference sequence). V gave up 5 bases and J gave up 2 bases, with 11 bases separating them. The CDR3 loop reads CASSLRTATDTQYF. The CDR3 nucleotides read TGTGCCAGTAGTTTGAGGACAGCCACAGATACGCAGTATTTT.

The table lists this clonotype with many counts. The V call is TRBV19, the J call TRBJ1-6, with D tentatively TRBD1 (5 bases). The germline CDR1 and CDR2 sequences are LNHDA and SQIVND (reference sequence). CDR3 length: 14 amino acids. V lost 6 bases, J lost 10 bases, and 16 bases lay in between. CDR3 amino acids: CASSRTVGGSPLHF. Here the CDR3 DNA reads TGTGCCAGTAGCCGGACCGTGGGGGGATCACCCCTCCACTTT.

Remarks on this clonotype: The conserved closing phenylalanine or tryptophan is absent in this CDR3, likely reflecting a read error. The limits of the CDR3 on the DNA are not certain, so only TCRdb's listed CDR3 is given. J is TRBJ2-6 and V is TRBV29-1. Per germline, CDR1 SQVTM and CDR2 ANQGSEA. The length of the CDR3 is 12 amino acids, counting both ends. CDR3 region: CSVDSGANVLVL.

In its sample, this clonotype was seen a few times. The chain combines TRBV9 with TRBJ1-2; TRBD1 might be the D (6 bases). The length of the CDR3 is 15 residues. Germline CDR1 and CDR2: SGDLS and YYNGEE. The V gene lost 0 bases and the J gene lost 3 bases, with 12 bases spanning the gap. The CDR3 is CASSVGRGADYGYTF. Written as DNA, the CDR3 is TGTGCCAGCAGCGTAGGCAGGGGTGCTGACTATGGCTACACCTTC.

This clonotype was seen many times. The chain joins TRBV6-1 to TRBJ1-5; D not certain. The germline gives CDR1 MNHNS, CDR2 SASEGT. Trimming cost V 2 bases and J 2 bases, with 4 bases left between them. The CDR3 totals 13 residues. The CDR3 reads CASSESGNQPQHF. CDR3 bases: TGTGCCAGCAGTGAATCGGGCAATCAGCCCCAGCATTTT.

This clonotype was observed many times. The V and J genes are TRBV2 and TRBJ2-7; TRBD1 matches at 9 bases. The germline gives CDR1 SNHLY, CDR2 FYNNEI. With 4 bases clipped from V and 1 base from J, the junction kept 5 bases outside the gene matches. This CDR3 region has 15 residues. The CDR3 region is CASSVPGQGSYEQYF. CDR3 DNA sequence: TGTGCCAGCAGTGTCCCGGGACAGGGATCCTACGAGCAGTACTTC.

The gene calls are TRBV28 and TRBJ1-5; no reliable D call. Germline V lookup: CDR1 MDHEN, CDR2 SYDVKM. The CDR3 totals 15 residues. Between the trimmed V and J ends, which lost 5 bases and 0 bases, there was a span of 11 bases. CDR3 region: CASSNSQYSNQPQHF. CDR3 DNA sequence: TGTGCCAGCAGTAACTCCCAGTATAGCAATCAGCCCCAGCATTTT. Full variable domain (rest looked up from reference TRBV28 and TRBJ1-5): DVKVTQSSRYLVKRTGEKVFLECVQDMDHENMFWYRQDPGLGLRLIYFSYDVKMKEKGDIPEGYSVSREKKERFSLILESASTNQTSMYLCASSNSQYSNQPQHFGDGTRLSIL.

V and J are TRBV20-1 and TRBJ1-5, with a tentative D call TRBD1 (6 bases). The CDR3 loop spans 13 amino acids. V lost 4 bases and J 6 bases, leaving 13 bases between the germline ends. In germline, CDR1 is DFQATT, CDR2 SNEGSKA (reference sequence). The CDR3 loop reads CSAIDRRTQPQHF. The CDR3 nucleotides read TGCAGTGCTATAGACAGGAGGACTCAGCCCCAGCATTTT.